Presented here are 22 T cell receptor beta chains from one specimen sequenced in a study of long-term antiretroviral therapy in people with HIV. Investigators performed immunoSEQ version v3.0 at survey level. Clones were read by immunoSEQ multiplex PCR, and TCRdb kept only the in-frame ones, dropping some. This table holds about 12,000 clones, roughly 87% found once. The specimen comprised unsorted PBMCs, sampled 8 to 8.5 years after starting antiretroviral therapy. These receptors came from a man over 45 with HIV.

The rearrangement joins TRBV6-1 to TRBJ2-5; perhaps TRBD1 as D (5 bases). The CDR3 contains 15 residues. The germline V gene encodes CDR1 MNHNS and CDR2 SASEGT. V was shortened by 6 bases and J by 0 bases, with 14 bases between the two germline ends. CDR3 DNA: TGTGCCAGCAGCGATCCGACAGATTACCAAGAGACCCAGTACTTC. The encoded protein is CASSDPTDYQETQYF.

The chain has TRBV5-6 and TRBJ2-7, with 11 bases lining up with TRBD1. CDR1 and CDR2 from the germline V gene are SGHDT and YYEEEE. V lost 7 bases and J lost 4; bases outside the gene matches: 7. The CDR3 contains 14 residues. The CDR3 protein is CASSPGTGGYEQYF. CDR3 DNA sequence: TGTGCCAGCTCCCCCGGGACAGGGGGTTACGAGCAGTACTTC.

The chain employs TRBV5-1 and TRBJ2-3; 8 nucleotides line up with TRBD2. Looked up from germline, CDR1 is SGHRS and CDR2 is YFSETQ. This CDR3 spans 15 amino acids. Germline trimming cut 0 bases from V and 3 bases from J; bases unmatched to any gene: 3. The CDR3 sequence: CASSLVGGGTDTQYF. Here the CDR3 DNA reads TGCGCCAGCAGCTTGGTCGGGGGGGGGACAGATACGCAGTATTTT.

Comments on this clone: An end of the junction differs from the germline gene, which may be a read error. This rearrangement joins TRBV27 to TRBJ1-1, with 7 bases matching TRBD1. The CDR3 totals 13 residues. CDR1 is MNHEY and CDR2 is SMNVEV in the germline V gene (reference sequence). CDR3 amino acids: CASRFQTGQYAFF. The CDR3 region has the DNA TGTGCCAGCCGTTTTCAGACAGGGCAGTATGCTTTCTTT.

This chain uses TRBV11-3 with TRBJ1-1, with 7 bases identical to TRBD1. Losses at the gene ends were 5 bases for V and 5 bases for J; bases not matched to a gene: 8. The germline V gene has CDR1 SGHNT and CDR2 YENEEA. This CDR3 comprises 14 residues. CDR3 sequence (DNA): TGTGCCAGCAGCACCAGACAGGGTTGGACTGAAGCTTTCTTT. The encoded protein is CASSTRQGWTEAFF.

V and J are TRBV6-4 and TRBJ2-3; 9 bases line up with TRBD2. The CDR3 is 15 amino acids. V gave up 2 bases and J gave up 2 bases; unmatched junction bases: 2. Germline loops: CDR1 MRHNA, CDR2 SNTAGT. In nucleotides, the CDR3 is TGTGCCAGCAGTGACATAGCGGGGGACACAGATACGCAGTATTTT. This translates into CASSDIAGDTDTQYF.

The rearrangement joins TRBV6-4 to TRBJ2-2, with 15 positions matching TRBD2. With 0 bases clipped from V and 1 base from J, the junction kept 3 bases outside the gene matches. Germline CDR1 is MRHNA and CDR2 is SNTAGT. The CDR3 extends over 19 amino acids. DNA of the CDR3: TGTGCCAGCAGTGACTCGGGGACTAGCGGGGGGATGAACACCGGGGAGCTGTTTTTT. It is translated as CASSDSGTSGGMNTGELFF.

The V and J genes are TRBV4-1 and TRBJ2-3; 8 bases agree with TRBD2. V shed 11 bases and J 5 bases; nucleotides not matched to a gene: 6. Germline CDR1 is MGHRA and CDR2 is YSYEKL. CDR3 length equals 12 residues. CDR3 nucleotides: TGCGCCGTTAGCGGGGCCGGAGATACGCAGTATTTT. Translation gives CAVSGAGDTQYF.

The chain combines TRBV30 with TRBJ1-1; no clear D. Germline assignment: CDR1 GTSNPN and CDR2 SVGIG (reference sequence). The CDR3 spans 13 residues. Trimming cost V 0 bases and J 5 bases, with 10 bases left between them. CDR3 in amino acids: CAWSVGWRTEAFF. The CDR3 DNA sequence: TGTGCCTGGAGTGTGGGATGGAGGACTGAAGCTTTCTTT.

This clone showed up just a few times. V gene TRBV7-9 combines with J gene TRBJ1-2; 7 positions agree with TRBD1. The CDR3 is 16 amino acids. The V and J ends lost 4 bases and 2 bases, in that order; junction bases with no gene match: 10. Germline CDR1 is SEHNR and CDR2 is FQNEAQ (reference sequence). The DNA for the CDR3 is TGTGCCAGCAGCTCGATAACAGGGGAGGCCAACTATGGCTACACCTTC. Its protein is CASSSITGEANYGYTF. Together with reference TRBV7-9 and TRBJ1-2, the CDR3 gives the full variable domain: DTGVSQNPRHKITKRGQNVTFRCDPISEHNRLYWYRQTLGQGPEFLTYFQNEAQLEKSRLLSDRFSAERPKGSFSTLEIQRTEQGDSAMYLCASSSITGEANYGYTFGSGTRLTVV.

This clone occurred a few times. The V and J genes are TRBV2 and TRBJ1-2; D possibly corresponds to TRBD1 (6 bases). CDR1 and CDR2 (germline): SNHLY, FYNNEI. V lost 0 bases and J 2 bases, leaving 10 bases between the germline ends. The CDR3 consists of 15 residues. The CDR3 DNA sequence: TGTGCCAGCAGTGAAGCAGGAGGGGGGAACTATGGCTACACCTTC. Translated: CASSEAGGGNYGYTF.

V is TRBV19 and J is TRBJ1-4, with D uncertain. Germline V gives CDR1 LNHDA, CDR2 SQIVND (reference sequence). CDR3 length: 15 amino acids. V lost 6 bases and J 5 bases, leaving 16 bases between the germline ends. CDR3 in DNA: TGTGCCAGTAGCGTAACCGGGCCCCTAAATGAAAAACTGTTTTTT. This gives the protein CASSVTGPLNEKLFF.

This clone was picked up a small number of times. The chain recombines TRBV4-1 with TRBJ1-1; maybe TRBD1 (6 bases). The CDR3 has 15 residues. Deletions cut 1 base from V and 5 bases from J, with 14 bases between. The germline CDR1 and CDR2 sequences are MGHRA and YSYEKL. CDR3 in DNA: TGCGCCAGCAGCCAAGCCGGGGGCATGATAACTGAAGCTTTCTTT. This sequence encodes CASSQAGGMITEAFF.

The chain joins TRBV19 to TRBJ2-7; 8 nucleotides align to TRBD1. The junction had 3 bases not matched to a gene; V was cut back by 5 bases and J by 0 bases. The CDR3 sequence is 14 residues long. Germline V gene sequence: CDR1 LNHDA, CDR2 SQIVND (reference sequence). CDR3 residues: CASSPGTGSYEQYF. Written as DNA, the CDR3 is TGTGCCAGTAGTCCTGGGACAGGCTCCTACGAGCAGTACTTC.

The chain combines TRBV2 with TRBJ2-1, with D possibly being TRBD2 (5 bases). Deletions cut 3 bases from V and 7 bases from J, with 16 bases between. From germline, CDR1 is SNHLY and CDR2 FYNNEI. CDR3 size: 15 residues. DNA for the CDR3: TGTGCCAGCAGTGATGAAGAGGGAATAGGGAATGAGCAGTTCTTC. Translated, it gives CASSDEEGIGNEQFF.

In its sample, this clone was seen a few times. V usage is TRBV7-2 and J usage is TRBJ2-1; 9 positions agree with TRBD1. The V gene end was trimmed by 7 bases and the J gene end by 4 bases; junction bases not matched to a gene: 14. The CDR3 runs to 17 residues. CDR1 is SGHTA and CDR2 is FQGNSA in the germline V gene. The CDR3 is CASKPGQGLPGYNEQFF. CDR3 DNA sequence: TGTGCCAGCAAGCCGGGACAGGGACTACCGGGTTACAATGAGCAGTTCTTC.

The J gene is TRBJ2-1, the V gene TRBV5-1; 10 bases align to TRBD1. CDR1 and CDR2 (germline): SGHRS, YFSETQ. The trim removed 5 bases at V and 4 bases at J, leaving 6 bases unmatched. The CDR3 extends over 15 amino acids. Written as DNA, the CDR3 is TGCGCCAGCAGGCCCGACAGGGGGCCTTACAATGAGCAGTTCTTC. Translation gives CASRPDRGPYNEQFF.

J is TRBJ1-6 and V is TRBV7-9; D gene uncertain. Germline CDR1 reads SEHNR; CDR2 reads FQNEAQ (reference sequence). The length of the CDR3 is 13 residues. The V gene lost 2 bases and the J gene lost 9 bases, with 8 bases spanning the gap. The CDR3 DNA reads TGTGCCAGCAGCTTAAGCGGGAGTTCACCCCTCCACTTT. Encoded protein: CASSLSGSSPLHF.

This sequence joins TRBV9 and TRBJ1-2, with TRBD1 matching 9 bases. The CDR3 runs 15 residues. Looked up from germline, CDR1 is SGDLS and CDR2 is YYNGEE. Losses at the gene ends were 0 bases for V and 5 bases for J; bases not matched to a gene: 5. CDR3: CASSVDRTGVYGYTF. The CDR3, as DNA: TGTGCCAGCAGCGTAGATAGGACAGGGGTTTATGGCTACACCTTC.

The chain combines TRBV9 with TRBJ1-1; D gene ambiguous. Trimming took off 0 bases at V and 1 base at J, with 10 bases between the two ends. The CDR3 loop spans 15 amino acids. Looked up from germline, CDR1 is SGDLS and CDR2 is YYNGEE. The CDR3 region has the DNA TGTGCCAGCAGCGTAGGTGGGGATCGGAACACTGAAGCTTTCTTT. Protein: CASSVGGDRNTEAFF.

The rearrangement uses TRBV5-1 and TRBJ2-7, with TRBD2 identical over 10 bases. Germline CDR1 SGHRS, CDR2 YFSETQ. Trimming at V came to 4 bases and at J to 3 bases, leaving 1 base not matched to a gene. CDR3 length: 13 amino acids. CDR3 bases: TGCGCCAGCAGCCTAGCGGGGGTCTACGAGCAGTACTTC. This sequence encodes CASSLAGVYEQYF. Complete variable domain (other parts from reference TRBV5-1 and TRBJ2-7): KAGVTQTPRYLIKTRGQQVTLSCSPISGHRSVSWYQQTPGQGLQFLFEYFSETQRNKGNFPGRFSGRQFSNSRSEMNVSTLELGDSALYLCASSLAGVYEQYFGPGTRLTVT.

The CDR3 DNA reads TGTGCCAGCAGTTTTGTAAGCGGGTTGGAAGATACGCAGTATTTT. Residues: CASSFVSGLEDTQYF. This rearrangement joins TRBV6-6 to TRBJ2-3; D might be TRBD2 (6 bases). The V end lost 4 bases, the J end lost 5 bases, and 16 bases lay between the germline ends. Looked up from germline, CDR1 is MNHNY and CDR2 is SVGAGI (reference sequence). This CDR3 is 15 amino acids long.